The clone carrying this T cell receptor beta chain was seen a handful of times. Its cognate antigen is unknown. This CDR3 has 14 amino acids. Germline values: CDR1 SGHRS, CDR2 YFSETQ. The V gene lost 4 bases and the J gene lost 7 bases, with 12 bases spanning the gap. The entry originates in a study of T cells in Graves' hyperthyroidism and ophthalmopathy. Whole-study results and caveats: Ophthalmopathy, which appeared later, was predicted by the model a median roughly 6.6 months before onset.

On the basis of clinical symptoms, serum thyroxine and TRAb, thyroid ultrasound and orbital computed tomography, diagnoses were made. Researchers amplified the TCR beta CDR3 regions from RNA transcripts. The HTBI primer set drove a first-round RT-PCR of the TCR CDR3. TCRdb re-called the multiplex PCR reads with MiXCR, one entry per CDR3 protein. Of under 300,000 distinct CDR3 sequences listed, about 20% are singletons. This clonotype originated in a man aged 30 to 45 with Graves' ophthalmopathy. V and J are TRBV5-1 and TRBJ1-6; tentative D call: TRBD1 (5 bases). Sequences were obtained from blood. This CDR3 reads CASSPGSANSPLHF. The CDR3 nucleotides are TGCGCCAGCAGCCCAGGGTCCGCCAATTCACCCCTCCACTTT. Together with reference TRBV5-1 and TRBJ1-6, the CDR3 gives the full variable domain: KAGVTQTPRYLIKTRGQQVTLSCSPISGHRSVSWYQQTPGQGLQFLFEYFSETQRNKGNFPGRFSGRQFSNSRSEMNVSTLELGDSALYLCASSPGSANSPLHFGNGTRLTVT.